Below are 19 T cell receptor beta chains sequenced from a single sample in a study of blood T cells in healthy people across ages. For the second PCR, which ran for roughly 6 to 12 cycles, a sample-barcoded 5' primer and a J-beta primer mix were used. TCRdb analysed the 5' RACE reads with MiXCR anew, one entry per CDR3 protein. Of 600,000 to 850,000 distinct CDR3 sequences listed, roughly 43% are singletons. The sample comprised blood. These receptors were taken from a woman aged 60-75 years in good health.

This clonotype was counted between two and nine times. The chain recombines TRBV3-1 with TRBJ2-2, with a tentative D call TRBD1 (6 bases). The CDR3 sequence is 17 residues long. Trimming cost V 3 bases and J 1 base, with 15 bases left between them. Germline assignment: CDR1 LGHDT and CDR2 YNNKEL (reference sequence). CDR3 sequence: CASSQGSGTQNTGELFF. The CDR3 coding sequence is TGTGCCAGCAGCCAGGGTTCCGGGACACAGAACACCGGGGAGCTGTTTTTT.

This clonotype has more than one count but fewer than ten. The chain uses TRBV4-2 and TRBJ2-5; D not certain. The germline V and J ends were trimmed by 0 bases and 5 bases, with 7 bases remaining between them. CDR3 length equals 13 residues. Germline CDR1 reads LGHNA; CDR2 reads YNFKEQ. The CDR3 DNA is TGTGCCAGCAGCCAAGATGATCCCGAGACCCAGTACTTC. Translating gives CASSQDDPETQYF.

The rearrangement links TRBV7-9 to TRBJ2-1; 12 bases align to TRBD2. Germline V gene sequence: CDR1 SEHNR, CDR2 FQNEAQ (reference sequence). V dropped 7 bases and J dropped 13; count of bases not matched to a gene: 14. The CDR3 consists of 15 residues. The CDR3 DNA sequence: TGTGCCAGCACTCGGACTAGCGGGAAGGGGGAGACCCAGTTCTTC. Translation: CASTRTSGKGETQFF.

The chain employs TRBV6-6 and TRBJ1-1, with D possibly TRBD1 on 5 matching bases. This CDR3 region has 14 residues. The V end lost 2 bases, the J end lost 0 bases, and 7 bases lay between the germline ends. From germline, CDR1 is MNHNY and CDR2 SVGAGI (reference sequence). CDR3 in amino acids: CASSYGAMNTEAFF. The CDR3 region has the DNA TGTGCCAGCAGTTACGGGGCCATGAACACTGAAGCTTTCTTT.

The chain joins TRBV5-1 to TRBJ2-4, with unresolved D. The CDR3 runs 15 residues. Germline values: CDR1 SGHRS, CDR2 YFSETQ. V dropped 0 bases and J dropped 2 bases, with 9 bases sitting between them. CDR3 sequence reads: CASSLEPDSKNIQYF. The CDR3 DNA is TGCGCCAGCAGCTTGGAGCCTGATTCCAAAAACATTCAGTACTTC.

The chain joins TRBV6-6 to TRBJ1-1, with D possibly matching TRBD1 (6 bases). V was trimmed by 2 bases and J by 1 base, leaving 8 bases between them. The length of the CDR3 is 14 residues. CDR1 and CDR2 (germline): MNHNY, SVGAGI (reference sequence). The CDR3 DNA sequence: TGTGCCAGCAGTTACCCGACAGGGAACACTGAAGCTTTCTTT. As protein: CASSYPTGNTEAFF.

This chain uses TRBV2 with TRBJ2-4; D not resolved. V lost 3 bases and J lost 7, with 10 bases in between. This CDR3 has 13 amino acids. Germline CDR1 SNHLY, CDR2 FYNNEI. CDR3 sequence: CASSDCEMNIQYF. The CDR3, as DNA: TGTGCCAGCAGTGATTGTGAGATGAACATTCAGTACTTC.

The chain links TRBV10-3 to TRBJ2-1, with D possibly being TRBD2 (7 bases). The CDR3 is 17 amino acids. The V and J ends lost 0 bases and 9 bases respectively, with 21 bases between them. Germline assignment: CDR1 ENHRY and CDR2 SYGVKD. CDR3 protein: CAISESRSPSGGGEQFF. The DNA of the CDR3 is TGTGCCATCAGTGAGTCAAGAAGTCCTAGCGGAGGGGGTGAGCAGTTCTTC.

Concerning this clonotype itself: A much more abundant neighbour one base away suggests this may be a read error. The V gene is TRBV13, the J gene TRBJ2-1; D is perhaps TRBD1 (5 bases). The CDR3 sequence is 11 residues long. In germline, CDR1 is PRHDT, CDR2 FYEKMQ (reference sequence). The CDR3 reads CACSRDSEQFF. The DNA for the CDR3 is TGTGCCTGCAGCAGAGACAGTGAGCAGTTCTTC.

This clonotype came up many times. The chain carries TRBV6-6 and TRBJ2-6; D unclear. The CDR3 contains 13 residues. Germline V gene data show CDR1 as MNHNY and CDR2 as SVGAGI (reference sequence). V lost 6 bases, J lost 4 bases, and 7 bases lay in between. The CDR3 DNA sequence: TGTGCCAGCAGCTCTGTGGGGGCCAACGTCCTGACTTTC. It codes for CASSSVGANVLTF.

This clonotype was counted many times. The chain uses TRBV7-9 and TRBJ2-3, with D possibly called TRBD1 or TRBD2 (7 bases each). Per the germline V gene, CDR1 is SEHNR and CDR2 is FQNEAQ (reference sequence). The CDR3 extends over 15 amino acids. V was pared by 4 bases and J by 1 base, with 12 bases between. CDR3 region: CASSSQGGGTDTQYF. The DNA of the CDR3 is TGTGCCAGCAGCTCCCAGGGGGGGGGCACAGATACGCAGTATTTT.

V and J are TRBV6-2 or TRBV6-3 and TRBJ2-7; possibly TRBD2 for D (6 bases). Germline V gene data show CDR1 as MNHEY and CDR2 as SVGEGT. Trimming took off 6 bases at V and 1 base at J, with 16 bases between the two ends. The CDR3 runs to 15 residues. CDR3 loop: CASSCGGIGSYEQYF. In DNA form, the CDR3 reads TGTGCCAGCAGCTGCGGCGGGATAGGGTCCTACGAGCAGTACTTC.

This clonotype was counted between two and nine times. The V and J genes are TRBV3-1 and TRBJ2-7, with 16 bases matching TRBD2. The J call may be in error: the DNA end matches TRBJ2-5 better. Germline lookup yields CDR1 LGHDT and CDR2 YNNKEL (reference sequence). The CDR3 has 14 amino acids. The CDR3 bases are TGTGCCTGGGGACTAGCGGGAGGGTCGGAGACCCAGTACTTC. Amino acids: CAWGLAGGSETQYF.

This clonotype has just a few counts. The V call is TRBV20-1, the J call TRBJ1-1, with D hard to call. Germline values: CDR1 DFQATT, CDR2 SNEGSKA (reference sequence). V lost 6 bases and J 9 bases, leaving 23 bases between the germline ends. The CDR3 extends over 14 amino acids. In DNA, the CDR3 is TGCAGTGCCCAAGCCCCCGACGGGATGCGGAAAGCTTTCTTT. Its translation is CSAQAPDGMRKAFF.

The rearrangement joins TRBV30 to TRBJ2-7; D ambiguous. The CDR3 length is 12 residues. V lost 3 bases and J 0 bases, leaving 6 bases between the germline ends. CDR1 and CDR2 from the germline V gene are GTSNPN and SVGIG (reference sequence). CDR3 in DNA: TGTGCCTGGAGCCCGAGCTCCTACGAGCAGTACTTC. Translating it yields CAWSPSSYEQYF.

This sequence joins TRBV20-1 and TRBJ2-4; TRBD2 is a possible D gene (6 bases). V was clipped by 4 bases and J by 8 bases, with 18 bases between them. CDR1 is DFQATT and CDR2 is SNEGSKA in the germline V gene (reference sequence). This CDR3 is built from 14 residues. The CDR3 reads CSAINPGTGDIQYF. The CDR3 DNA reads TGCAGTGCTATTAATCCCGGGACTGGGGACATTCAGTACTTC.

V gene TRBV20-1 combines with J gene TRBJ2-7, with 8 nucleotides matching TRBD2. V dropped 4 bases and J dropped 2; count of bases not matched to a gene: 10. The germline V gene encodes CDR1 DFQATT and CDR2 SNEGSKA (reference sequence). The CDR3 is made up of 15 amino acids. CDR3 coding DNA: TGCAGTGCTATTAGTCTAGCGGGCTGGACCTACGAGCAGTACTTC. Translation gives CSAISLAGWTYEQYF.

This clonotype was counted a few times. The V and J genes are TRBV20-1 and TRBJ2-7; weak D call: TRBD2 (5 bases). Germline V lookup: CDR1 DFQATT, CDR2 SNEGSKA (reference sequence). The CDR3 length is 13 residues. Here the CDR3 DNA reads TGCAGCCCTGGGCCTAACGAGGGATACGAGCAGTACTTC. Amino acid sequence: CSPGPNEGYEQYF.

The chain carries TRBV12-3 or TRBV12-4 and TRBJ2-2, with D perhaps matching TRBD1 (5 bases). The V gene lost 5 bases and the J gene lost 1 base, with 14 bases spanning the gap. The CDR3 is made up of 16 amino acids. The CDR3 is CASSLAGRVNTGELFF. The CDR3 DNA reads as TGTGCCAGCAGTCTCGCCGGCAGGGTGAACACCGGGGAGCTGTTTTTT.